Presented here are 27 T cell receptor beta chains from one specimen sequenced in a study of T cell responses to AZD1222 COVID-19 vaccine. Sequencing used immunoSEQ multiplex PCR; TCRdb keeps in-frame clones, though not all of them. The data hold approximately 150,000 clones, with roughly 86% observed a single time. Sequenced material: peripheral blood, taken 28 days after the second dose of the MenACWY control vaccine. The receptors derive from an adult who received the MenACWY meningococcal vaccine as a control.

The count of this clone is one. The chain employs TRBV20-1 and TRBJ1-2; TRBD1 aligns across 9 bases. Germline V CDR1 and CDR2: DFQATT, SNEGSKA (reference sequence). The ends lost 3 bases at V and 8 bases at J; junction bases unmatched: 7. This CDR3 spans 13 amino acids. The CDR3 loop is CSASRQGVGGYTF. The CDR3 DNA reads TGCAGTGCTAGTCGACAGGGGGTAGGGGGCTACACCTTC.

This chain joins TRBV12-3 or TRBV12-4 and TRBJ1-2; D gene ambiguous. V lost 3 bases and J 8 bases, leaving 13 bases between the germline ends. This CDR3 has 13 residues. DNA of the CDR3: TGTGCCAGCAGTTTGGGTCCCGGGGTAGGCTACACCTTC. Protein product: CASSLGPGVGYTF.

V gene TRBV7-9 combines with J gene TRBJ1-4; D possibly corresponds to TRBD1 (6 bases). This CDR3 spans 14 amino acids. The germline CDR1 and CDR2 sequences are SEHNR and FQNEAQ (reference sequence). Trimming shortened V by 5 bases and J by 7 bases, and 14 bases separated the two germline ends. The CDR3 bases are TGTGCCAGCAGCAGCCACAGGGAGGCTGAAAAACTGTTTTTT. Amino acid sequence: CASSSHREAEKLFF. Using reference TRBV7-9 and TRBJ1-4 for the parts outside the CDR3, the full variable domain is DTGVSQNPRHKITKRGQNVTFRCDPISEHNRLYWYRQTLGQGPEFLTYFQNEAQLEKSRLLSDRFSAERPKGSFSTLEIQRTEQGDSAMYLCASSSHREAEKLFFGSGTQLSVL.

The chain links TRBV13 to TRBJ2-3, with unresolved D. Germline assignment: CDR1 PRHDT and CDR2 FYEKMQ (reference sequence). Trimming left V 1 base short and J 4 bases short, with 3 bases between. The CDR3 contains 12 residues. CDR3 residues: CASSLDADTQYF. CDR3 sequence (DNA): TGTGCCAGCAGCTTAGATGCAGATACGCAGTATTTT. The whole variable domain, filled in from reference TRBV13 and TRBJ2-3, reads AAGVIQSPRHLIKEKRETATLKCYPIPRHDTVYWYQQGPGQDPQFLISFYEKMQSDKGSIPDRFSAQQFSDYHSELNMSSLELGDSALYFCASSLDADTQYFGPGTRLTVL.

V gene TRBV5-1 combines with J gene TRBJ2-1; 7 nucleotides align to TRBD1. V trimming: 0 bases; J trimming: 8 bases; junction bases outside the gene matches: 5. The CDR3 runs to 14 residues. Germline CDR1 and CDR2: SGHRS and YFSETQ. The chain's CDR3 is CASSLGRGSDEQFF. In DNA, the CDR3 is TGCGCCAGCAGCTTGGGCAGGGGGTCGGATGAGCAGTTCTTC.

The chain recombines TRBV5-6 with TRBJ2-1; 7 nucleotides line up with TRBD1. V lost 5 bases to trimming and J lost 4 bases; unmatched junction nucleotides: 9. This CDR3 is built from 15 residues. CDR1 and CDR2 (germline): SGHDT, YYEEEE. Here the CDR3 DNA reads TGTGCCAGCAGTGTGGGACAGCTTTTATACAATGAGCAGTTCTTC. Its protein product is CASSVGQLLYNEQFF.

This clone was found a few times. The chain is built from TRBV19 and TRBJ1-3, with D possibly being TRBD1 (5 bases). This CDR3 contains 14 residues. In germline, CDR1 is LNHDA, CDR2 SQIVND (reference sequence). The ends were cut back, 4 bases at V and 4 bases at J, with 11 bases in the middle. This chain's CDR3 is CASSTRQRGNTIYF. The CDR3 DNA reads TGTGCCAGTAGTACCCGACAGAGAGGAAACACCATATATTTT.

The CDR3 protein is CASSQDHRGTSNEQFF. DNA of the CDR3: TGCGCCAGCAGCCAAGACCACAGGGGTACGAGTAATGAGCAGTTCTTC. V and J are TRBV4-3 and TRBJ2-1, with TRBD1 matching over 7 bases. Germline-derived CDR1 and CDR2 are LGHNA and YSLEER. Unmatched junction bases numbered 9, after V lost 0 bases and J lost 7 bases. This CDR3 has 16 residues.

The chain links TRBV5-1 to TRBJ1-2, with TRBD1 identical over 9 bases. The germline CDR1 and CDR2 sequences are SGHRS and YFSETQ. The CDR3 is made up of 14 amino acids. The trim removed 0 bases at V and 9 bases at J, leaving 6 bases unmatched. The DNA for the CDR3 is TGCGCCAGCAGCTTGGGACAGGGGGATAGGCGCTACACCTTC. It translates to CASSLGQGDRRYTF.

A few counts support this clone. This sequence joins TRBV27 and TRBJ1-5; a weak D match, TRBD1 (5 bases). CDR3 size: 15 residues. The ends were cut back, 5 bases at V and 1 base at J, with 12 bases in the middle. Germline V gene lookup returns CDR1 MNHEY and CDR2 SMNVEV (reference sequence). CDR3 nucleotides: TGTGCCAGCAGTCGGATATGGGGCAGCAATCAGCCCCAGCATTTT. Amino acid sequence: CASSRIWGSNQPQHF.

The chain links TRBV24-1 to TRBJ2-1; D uncertain. V dropped 7 bases and J dropped 0 bases, with 9 bases sitting between them. Per the germline V gene, CDR1 is KGHDR and CDR2 is SFDVKD. The CDR3 length is 14 residues. The CDR3 DNA is TGTGCCACCAGGGGGTCCGGCTCCTACAATGAGCAGTTCTTC. Amino acids: CATRGSGSYNEQFF.

The V call is TRBV4-1, the J call TRBJ1-6; D perhaps matches TRBD1 (6 bases). V lost 6 bases and J 8 bases, leaving 23 bases between the germline ends. This CDR3 region has 17 residues. Germline CDR1 reads MGHRA; CDR2 reads YSYEKL. This CDR3 reads CASRSRGGGGNDSPLHF. The CDR3, as DNA: TGCGCCAGCAGGTCTCGTGGGGGCGGAGGGAATGATTCACCCCTCCACTTT.

V usage is TRBV6-2 or TRBV6-3 and J usage is TRBJ2-7; D is undetermined. The CDR3 totals 13 residues. Germline V gene data show CDR1 as MNHEY and CDR2 as SVGEGT. Trimming removed 4 bases from V and 0 bases from J, with 7 bases in between. The CDR3 DNA is TGTGCCAGCAGTTCAATGGACTCCTACGAGCAGTACTTC. This codes for CASSSMDSYEQYF.

The table lists this clone with a few counts. The rearrangement uses TRBV4-2 and TRBJ2-1; TRBD2 is a possible D gene (6 bases). Germline V lookup: CDR1 LGHNA, CDR2 YNFKEQ. The CDR3 contains 16 residues. V shed 1 base and J shed 1 base, with 11 bases lying between them. The chain's CDR3 is CASSQVAGMSYNEQFF. CDR3 bases: TGTGCCAGCAGCCAAGTGGCGGGGATGTCCTACAATGAGCAGTTCTTC.

The gene calls are TRBV28 and TRBJ1-5, with 8 bases that match TRBD1. This CDR3 spans 15 amino acids. Germline V gene data show CDR1 as MDHEN and CDR2 as SYDVKM. The trim removed 5 bases at V and 7 bases at J, leaving 10 bases unmatched. The CDR3 sequence is CASSTDRVKVQPQHF. The DNA for the CDR3 is TGTGCCAGCAGTACGGACAGGGTCAAGGTACAGCCCCAGCATTTT.

The V and J genes are TRBV9 and TRBJ2-7; TRBD2 matches at 9 bases. The V gene's germline CDR1 is SGDLS and CDR2 YYNGEE. J gave up 3 bases and V 0 bases, and 4 bases lay outside the gene matches. This CDR3 is 15 amino acids long. The CDR3 here is CASSVAAGGNYEQYF. The CDR3 DNA sequence: TGTGCCAGCAGCGTAGCCGCGGGAGGGAACTACGAGCAGTACTTC. Based on the CDR3 plus reference TRBV9 and TRBJ2-7, the full variable domain is DSGVTQTPKHLITATGQRVTLRCSPRSGDLSVYWYQQSLDQGLQFLIQYYNGEERAKGNILERFSAQQFPDLHSELNLSSLELGDSALYFCASSVAAGGNYEQYFGPGTRLTVT.

The chain employs TRBV19 and TRBJ1-1; D unresolved. CDR1 and CDR2 from the germline V gene are LNHDA and SQIVND (reference sequence). V was shortened by 3 bases and J by 8 bases, with 16 bases between the two germline ends. The CDR3 is 14 residues long. Here the CDR3 reads CASSMVRTTLEAFF. Here the CDR3 DNA reads TGTGCCAGTAGTATGGTACGTACTACACTAGAAGCTTTCTTT.

This clone was detected once. The chain is built from TRBV6-4 and TRBJ2-2, with D possibly being TRBD1 (6 bases). Germline V gene lookup returns CDR1 MRHNA and CDR2 SNTAGT. The CDR3 contains 14 residues. Trimming stripped 4 bases from V and 6 bases from J, with 12 bases between. DNA for the CDR3: TGTGCCAGCAGTGTGCTACAGGGATCCGGGGAGCTGTTTTTT. It codes for CASSVLQGSGELFF.

In nucleotides, the CDR3 is TGTGCCAGCAGTCCCCCCCCGCGAACAGGGAAGAAGTACGAGCAGTACTTC. This sequence encodes CASSPPPRTGKKYEQYF. The V call is TRBV6-2 or TRBV6-3, the J call TRBJ2-7, with D perhaps matching TRBD1 (6 bases). Germline assignment: CDR1 MNHEY and CDR2 SVGEGT. The CDR3 totals 17 residues. V shed 5 bases and J shed 4 bases, with 24 bases lying between them.

The chain combines TRBV4-3 with TRBJ1-3; possible D gene TRBD1, 5 bases. The CDR3 is made up of 15 amino acids. The V gene's germline CDR1 is LGHNA and CDR2 YSLEER. Trimming left V 0 bases short and J 4 bases short, with 10 bases between. Here the CDR3 reads CASSQDGGYGNTIYF. CDR3 bases: TGCGCCAGCAGCCAAGATGGGGGATACGGAAACACCATATATTTT.

The chain carries TRBV11-3 and TRBJ1-5; the D is unclear. Trimming cost V 2 bases and J 5 bases, with 10 bases left between them. Germline lookup yields CDR1 SGHNT and CDR2 YENEEA. This CDR3 has 14 residues. CDR3 protein: CASSLSGYDQPQHF. CDR3 DNA: TGTGCCAGCAGCTTAAGTGGGTATGATCAGCCCCAGCATTTT. Supplemented by reference TRBV11-3 and TRBJ1-5, the full variable domain reads EAGVVQSPRYKIIEKKQPVAFWCNPISGHNTLYWYLQNLGQGPELLIRYENEEAVDDSQLPKDRFSAERLKGVDSTLKIQPAELGDSAVYLCASSLSGYDQPQHFGDGTRLSIL.

The CDR3 DNA reads TGTGCCAGCAGCGGGGGACTAGCGGAGCAGTTCTTC. Amino acid sequence: CASSGGLAEQFF. The rearrangement joins TRBV7-9 to TRBJ2-1, with 10 nucleotides matching TRBD2. This CDR3 has 12 residues. The V gene's germline CDR1 is SEHNR and CDR2 FQNEAQ (reference sequence). J gave up 10 bases and V 5 bases, and 2 bases lay outside the gene matches.

The CDR3 coding sequence is TGTGCCAGCAGTTTATCCAGACCCTGGACTAGCGGGACCGGGGAGCTGTTTTTT. Protein product: CASSLSRPWTSGTGELFF. The chain employs TRBV28 and TRBJ2-2, with 11 bases identical to TRBD2. Unmatched junction bases numbered 9, after V lost 1 base and J lost 5 bases. Germline V CDR1 and CDR2: MDHEN, SYDVKM. The CDR3 covers 18 residues.

The chain employs TRBV11-2 and TRBJ1-5, with D uncertain. Trimming removed 3 bases from V and 3 bases from J, with 12 bases in between. CDR1 SGHAT and CDR2 FQNNGV come from the germline V gene. The CDR3 runs to 15 residues. The CDR3 DNA reads as TGTGCCAGCAGCTTTGAAGTGGGCCACAATCAGCCCCAGCATTTT. This encodes CASSFEVGHNQPQHF.

V gene TRBV4-1 combines with J gene TRBJ1-1; TRBD1 aligns across 7 bases. Germline values: CDR1 MGHRA, CDR2 YSYEKL. V shed 3 bases, J shed 6 bases, and the junction held 13 bases outside the gene matches. This CDR3 has 16 amino acids. The DNA for the CDR3 is TGCGCCAGCAGCCAGGAGACAACAGGGGCGAGACCTGAAGCTTTCTTT. Translated, it gives CASSQETTGARPEAFF.

To note about this clone: Germline and junction disagree at one end, which may indicate a read error. This rearrangement joins TRBV2 to TRBJ1-4; possibly TRBD1 for D (5 bases). This CDR3 contains 12 residues. Germline CDR1 reads SNHLY; CDR2 reads FYNNEI. This CDR3 is CASSPNRVLGLF. Here the CDR3 DNA reads TGTGCCAGCAGCCCAAATCGGGTTCTGGGGCTTTTT.

The chain carries TRBV28 and TRBJ2-2; 8 positions agree with TRBD1. V was clipped by 6 bases and J by 3 bases; unmatched bases: 6. This CDR3 comprises 15 residues. Germline loops: CDR1 MDHEN, CDR2 SYDVKM. Here the CDR3 reads CASRPSGGYTGELFF. The CDR3 nucleotides are TGTGCCAGCAGACCATCAGGGGGCTACACCGGGGAGCTGTTTTTT.